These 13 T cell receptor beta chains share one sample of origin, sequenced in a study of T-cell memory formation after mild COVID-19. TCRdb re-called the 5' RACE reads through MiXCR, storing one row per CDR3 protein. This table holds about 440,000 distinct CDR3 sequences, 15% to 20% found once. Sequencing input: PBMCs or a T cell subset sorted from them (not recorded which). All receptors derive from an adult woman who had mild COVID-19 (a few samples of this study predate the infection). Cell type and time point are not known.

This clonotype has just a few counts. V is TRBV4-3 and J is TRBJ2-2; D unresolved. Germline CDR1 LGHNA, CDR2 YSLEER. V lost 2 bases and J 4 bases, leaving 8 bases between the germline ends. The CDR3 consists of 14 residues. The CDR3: CASSQKRLTGELFF. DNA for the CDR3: TGCGCCAGCAGCCAAAAACGCCTCACCGGGGAGCTGTTTTTT.

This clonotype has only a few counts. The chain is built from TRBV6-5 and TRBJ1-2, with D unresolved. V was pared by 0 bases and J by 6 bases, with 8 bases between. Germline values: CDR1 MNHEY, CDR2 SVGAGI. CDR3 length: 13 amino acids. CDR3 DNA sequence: TGTGCCAGCAGTTACTCGTTCAGCGATGGCTACACCTTC. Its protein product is CASSYSFSDGYTF.

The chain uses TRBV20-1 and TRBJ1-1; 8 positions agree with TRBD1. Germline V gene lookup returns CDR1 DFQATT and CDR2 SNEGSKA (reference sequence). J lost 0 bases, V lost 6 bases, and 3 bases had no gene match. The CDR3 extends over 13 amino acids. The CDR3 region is CSAATGVNTEAFF. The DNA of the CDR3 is TGCAGTGCCGCGACAGGGGTGAACACTGAAGCTTTCTTT.

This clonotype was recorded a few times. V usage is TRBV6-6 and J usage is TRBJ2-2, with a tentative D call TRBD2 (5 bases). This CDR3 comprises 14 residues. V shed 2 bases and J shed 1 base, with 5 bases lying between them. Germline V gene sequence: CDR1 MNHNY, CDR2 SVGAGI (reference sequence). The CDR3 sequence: CASSYGGNTGELFF. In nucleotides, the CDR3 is TGTGCCAGCAGTTACGGAGGGAACACCGGGGAGCTGTTTTTT.

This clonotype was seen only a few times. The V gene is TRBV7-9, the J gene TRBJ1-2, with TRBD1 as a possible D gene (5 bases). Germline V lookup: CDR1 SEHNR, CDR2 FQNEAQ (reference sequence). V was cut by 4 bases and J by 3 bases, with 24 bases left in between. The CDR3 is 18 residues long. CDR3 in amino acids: CASSSRYGVHDRDYGYTF. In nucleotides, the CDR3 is TGTGCCAGCAGCTCACGATATGGGGTTCATGACAGAGACTATGGCTACACCTTC.

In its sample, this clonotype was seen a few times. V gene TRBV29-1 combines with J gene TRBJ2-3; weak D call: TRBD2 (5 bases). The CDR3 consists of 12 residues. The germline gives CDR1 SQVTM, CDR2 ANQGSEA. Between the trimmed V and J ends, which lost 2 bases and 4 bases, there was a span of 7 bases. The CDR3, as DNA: TGCAGCGTTGAAAGCGGTCCAGATACGCAGTATTTT. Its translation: CSVESGPDTQYF.

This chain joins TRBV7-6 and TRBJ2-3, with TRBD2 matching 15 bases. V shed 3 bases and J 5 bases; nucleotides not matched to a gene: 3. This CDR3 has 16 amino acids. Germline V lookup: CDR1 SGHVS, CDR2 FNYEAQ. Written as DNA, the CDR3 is TGTGCCAGCAGCTTGGGACTAGCGGGAGGTGGAGATACGCAGTATTTT. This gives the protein CASSLGLAGGGDTQYF.

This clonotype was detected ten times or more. In DNA form, the CDR3 reads TGCGCCAGCAGCTTGGATGGGCCGAACACTGAAGCTTTCTTT. Translating gives CASSLDGPNTEAFF. The V and J genes are TRBV5-1 and TRBJ1-1; no firm D call. Looked up from germline, CDR1 is SGHRS and CDR2 is YFSETQ. The CDR3 is 14 residues long. Deletions cut 0 bases from V and 1 base from J, with 7 bases between.

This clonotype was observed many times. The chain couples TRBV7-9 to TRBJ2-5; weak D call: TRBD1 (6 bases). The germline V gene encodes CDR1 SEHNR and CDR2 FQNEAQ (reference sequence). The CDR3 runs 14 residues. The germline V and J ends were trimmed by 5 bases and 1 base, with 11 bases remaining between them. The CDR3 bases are TGTGCCAGCAGCCTTCAGGGGCGCCAAGAGACCCAGTACTTC. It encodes CASSLQGRQETQYF.

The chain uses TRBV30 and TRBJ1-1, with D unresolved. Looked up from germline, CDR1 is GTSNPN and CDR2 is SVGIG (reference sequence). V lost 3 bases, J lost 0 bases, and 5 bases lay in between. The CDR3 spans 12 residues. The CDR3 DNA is TGTGCCTGGAGGGGCATGAACACTGAAGCTTTCTTT. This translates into CAWRGMNTEAFF.

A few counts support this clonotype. The CDR3 reads CASSYGYRGSKETQYF. CDR3 sequence (DNA): TGTGCCAGCAGTTACGGGTACAGGGGATCGAAAGAGACCCAGTACTTC. The gene calls are TRBV6-2 or TRBV6-3 and TRBJ2-5, with TRBD1 identical over 7 bases. This CDR3 region has 16 residues. V shed 2 bases, J shed 3 bases, and the junction held 9 bases outside the gene matches. The germline V gene has CDR1 MNHEY and CDR2 SVGEGT.

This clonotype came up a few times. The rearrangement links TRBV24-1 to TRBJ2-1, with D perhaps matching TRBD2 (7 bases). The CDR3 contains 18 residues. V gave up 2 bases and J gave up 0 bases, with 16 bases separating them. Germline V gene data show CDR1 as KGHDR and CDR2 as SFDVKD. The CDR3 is CATSDSGSAGASYNEQFF. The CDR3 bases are TGTGCCACCAGTGATTCAGGATCGGCGGGGGCCTCCTACAATGAGCAGTTCTTC.

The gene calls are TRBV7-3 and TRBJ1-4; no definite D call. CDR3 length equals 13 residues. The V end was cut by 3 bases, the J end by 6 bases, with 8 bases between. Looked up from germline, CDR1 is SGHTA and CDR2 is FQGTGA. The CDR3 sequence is CASSFTQDEKLFF. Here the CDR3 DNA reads TGTGCCAGCAGCTTTACGCAGGATGAAAAACTGTTTTTT.